Listed here are 30 T cell receptor beta chains from one sample, sequenced in a study of cytomegalovirus exposure and HLA in healthy donors. It was with 60 Vbeta and 13 Jbeta primers that the PCR ran. Clones were read by immunoSEQ multiplex PCR, and TCRdb kept only the in-frame ones, dropping some. This sample has tens of thousands of clones; roughly 80% occur once, and the top ten carry over 5%. The sequencing sample was made of PBMCs. Receptors originate from a woman in her fifties or sixties in good health and CMV-seropositive.

The chain uses TRBV21-1 and TRBJ2-7; TRBD2, the D gene given by the table, was not confirmed from the DNA. TRBV21-1 is a pseudogene locus. This CDR3 is built from 16 residues. CDR3 sequence (DNA): TGTGCCAGCAGCAAAGTATGGAGGGGCTACACTCACGAGCAGTACTTC. It is translated as CASSKVWRGYTHEQYF.

The chain joins TRBV29-1 to TRBJ2-3; 7 bases are shared with TRBD2. CDR1 is SQVTM, CDR2 ANQGSEA, per germline. V lost 4 bases, J lost 6 bases, and 10 bases stayed unmatched. The CDR3 length is 14 residues. The DNA of the CDR3 is TGCAGCGTTGGCGGCAGGGCCGGGGGGGATACGCAGTATTTT. This translates into CSVGGRAGGDTQYF.

The V call is TRBV28, the J call TRBJ1-5; TRBD1 aligns across 7 bases. Trimming cost V 2 bases and J 5 bases; bases outside gene matches: 6. CDR1 is MDHEN and CDR2 is SYDVKM in the germline V gene. The CDR3 covers 15 residues. CDR3: CASSLIGTGDQPQHF. For the CDR3, the DNA is TGTGCCAGCAGTTTAATCGGAACAGGGGATCAGCCCCAGCATTTT. The full variable domain, completed using reference TRBV28 and TRBJ1-5, is DVKVTQSSRYLVKRTGEKVFLECVQDMDHENMFWYRQDPGLGLRLIYFSYDVKMKEKGDIPEGYSVSREKKERFSLILESASTNQTSMYLCASSLIGTGDQPQHFGDGTRLSIL.

This chain links TRBV6-4 with TRBJ1-5; 8 bases line up with TRBD1. After removal of 6 bases from V and 0 bases from J, the junction contained 7 bases not matched to a gene. The length of the CDR3 is 16 residues. The germline CDR1 and CDR2 sequences are MRHNA and SNTAGT. The CDR3 DNA follows: TGTGCCAGCAGAACCCCGGACAGGGTTAGCAATCAGCCCCAGCATTTT. As protein: CASRTPDRVSNQPQHF.

V and J are TRBV19 and TRBJ1-5; 10 bases fit TRBD1. V trimming: 5 bases; J trimming: 7 bases; junction bases outside the gene matches: 2. Germline V gene lookup returns CDR1 LNHDA and CDR2 SQIVND (reference sequence). This CDR3 contains 13 residues. CDR3 DNA: TGTGCCAGTAGTGACAGGGGGCTACAGCCCCAGCATTTT. Its protein is CASSDRGLQPQHF.

The CDR3 is CASSFRTGALFGETQYF. CDR3 sequence (DNA): TGCGCCAGCAGCTTCAGGACAGGGGCCCTCTTCGGGGAGACCCAGTACTTC. V is TRBV5-1 and J is TRBJ2-5; TRBD1 agrees at 9 bases. The V and J ends lost 2 bases and 5 bases, in that order; junction bases with no gene match: 13. Germline lookup yields CDR1 SGHRS and CDR2 YFSETQ. CDR3 length: 17 residues.

This chain links TRBV25-1 with TRBJ2-7, with 7 bases that match TRBD2. CDR3 length: 11 residues. Looked up from germline, CDR1 is MGHDK and CDR2 is SYGVNS. V trimming: 5 bases; J trimming: 12 bases; junction bases outside the gene matches: 7. The CDR3 DNA reads TGTGCCAGCAGTCCTGGGGGAGGGACGTACTTC. Its translation is CASSPGGGTYF.

The chain carries TRBV25-1 and TRBJ2-7; possible D gene TRBD2, 6 bases. V shed 4 bases and J shed 1 base, with 8 bases lying between them. The germline gives CDR1 MGHDK, CDR2 SYGVNS. The length of the CDR3 is 13 residues. The chain's CDR3 is CASSGAGSYEQYF. The CDR3 DNA sequence: TGTGCCAGCAGTGGGGCGGGGTCCTACGAGCAGTACTTC.

The V call is TRBV5-1, the J call TRBJ2-1; 16 nucleotides line up with TRBD2. The CDR3 extends over 17 amino acids. CDR1 is SGHRS and CDR2 is YFSETQ in the germline V gene. V gave up 3 bases and J gave up 6 bases; unmatched junction bases: 6. The CDR3 nucleotides read TGCGCCAGCAGCTCACCGGGGACTAGCGGGAGGGGCAATGAGCAGTTCTTC. Translated: CASSSPGTSGRGNEQFF.

The chain has TRBV30 and TRBJ2-3; possible D gene TRBD1, 5 bases. The CDR3 runs 14 residues. Germline-derived CDR1 and CDR2 are GTSNPN and SVGIG (reference sequence). The V end lost 1 base, the J end lost 2 bases, and 10 bases lay between the germline ends. The CDR3 sequence is CAWSGTLVTDTQYF. The CDR3 DNA sequence: TGTGCCTGGAGTGGGACACTTGTCACAGATACGCAGTATTTT.

The rearrangement joins TRBV18 to TRBJ1-1; 7 bases are shared with TRBD1. The V gene's germline CDR1 is KGHSH and CDR2 LQKENI. Losses at the gene ends were 3 bases for V and 0 bases for J; bases not matched to a gene: 1. This CDR3 is built from 14 residues. The CDR3: CASSPGTVNTEAFF. In DNA form, the CDR3 reads TGTGCCAGCTCACCTGGGACAGTGAACACTGAAGCTTTCTTT. Variable domain in full (rest from reference TRBV18 and TRBJ1-1): NAGVMQNPRHLVRRRGQEARLRCSPMKGHSHVYWYRQLPEEGLKFMVYLQKENIIDESGMPKERFSAEFPKEGPSILRIQQVVRGDSAAYFCASSPGTVNTEAFFGQGTRLTVV.

The CDR3 nucleotides read TGTGCCAGCCGCCCAGGGATGAACACTGAAGCTTTCTTT. Translation: CASRPGMNTEAFF. The chain employs TRBV2 and TRBJ1-1; tentatively, D is TRBD1 (5 bases). The CDR3 is made up of 13 amino acids. V was pared by 8 bases and J by 0 bases, with 10 bases between. The germline CDR1 and CDR2 sequences are SNHLY and FYNNEI.

The V and J genes are TRBV6-5 and TRBJ2-4; a weak D match, TRBD1 (6 bases). CDR1 is MNHEY and CDR2 is SVGAGI in the germline V gene. CDR3 size: 14 residues. Trimming cost V 6 bases and J 1 base, with 10 bases left between them. In nucleotides, the CDR3 is TGTGCCAGCAGGGACGGACAGGCCAAAAACATTCAGTACTTC. Translating it yields CASRDGQAKNIQYF.

Only one count was recorded for this clone. The rearrangement links TRBV11-2 to TRBJ1-1; D call uncertain. Germline V CDR1 and CDR2: SGHAT, FQNNGV. The CDR3 length is 13 residues. V was cut by 5 bases and J by 1 base, with 8 bases left in between. CDR3 protein: CASSPGSNTEAFF. Written as DNA, the CDR3 is TGTGCCAGCAGCCCCGGGTCGAACACTGAAGCTTTCTTT.

This chain uses TRBV6-5 with TRBJ1-2; TRBD1 matches 7 bases. The CDR3 length is 15 residues. Trimming at V came to 7 bases and at J to 4 bases, leaving 12 bases not matched to a gene. CDR1 and CDR2 (germline): MNHEY, SVGAGI. This CDR3 reads CASIKEGQQGYGYTF. In DNA form, the CDR3 reads TGTGCCAGCATTAAGGAGGGACAGCAGGGCTATGGCTACACCTTC.

This clone was seen a few times. This chain connects TRBV18 to TRBJ2-7; 7 bases map to TRBD2. The germline V gene has CDR1 KGHSH and CDR2 LQKENI. V trimming: 1 base; J trimming: 4 bases; junction bases outside the gene matches: 7. This CDR3 has 15 residues. CDR3 in amino acids: CASSPQGLVGYEQYF. The CDR3 nucleotides read TGTGCCAGCTCACCACAAGGACTAGTTGGATACGAGCAGTACTTC.

This clone was recorded a few times. V is TRBV6-6 and J is TRBJ2-3; 9 positions match TRBD1. Germline CDR1 and CDR2: MNHNY and SVGAGI (reference sequence). The V gene end was trimmed by 7 bases and the J gene end by 3 bases; junction bases not matched to a gene: 8. The CDR3 sequence is 15 residues long. CDR3 nucleotide sequence: TGTGCCAGCACCCTAACAGGGGGCCGGACAGATACGCAGTATTTT. Its translation: CASTLTGGRTDTQYF.

The chain links TRBV29-1 to TRBJ2-7, with D possibly matching TRBD2 (6 bases). Trimming left V 5 bases short and J 7 bases short, with 15 bases between. The CDR3 covers 12 residues. CDR1 and CDR2 (germline): SQVTM, ANQGSEA. CDR3 region: CSVYWGGREQYF. In DNA, the CDR3 is TGCAGCGTTTACTGGGGAGGTCGGGAGCAGTACTTC.

The V and J genes are TRBV2 and TRBJ2-2, with TRBD1 matching over 7 bases. The CDR3 runs to 14 residues. With V trimmed by 3 bases and J by 4 bases, 2 bases remained unmatched. The germline V gene has CDR1 SNHLY and CDR2 FYNNEI. In DNA form, the CDR3 reads TGTGCCAGCAGTGACCGGGACAGCACCGGGGAGCTGTTTTTT. Its translation is CASSDRDSTGELFF.

The J gene is TRBJ1-1, the V gene TRBV6-6; TRBD1 matches at 7 bases. V shed 6 bases, J shed 1 base, and the junction held 5 bases outside the gene matches. The length of the CDR3 is 14 residues. Germline CDR1 is MNHNY and CDR2 is SVGAGI (reference sequence). DNA of the CDR3: TGTGCCAGCAGCCCCAGACAGGGGAACACTGAAGCTTTCTTT. Residues: CASSPRQGNTEAFF.

The chain has TRBV28 and TRBJ2-7; 9 bases are shared with TRBD2. Germline-derived CDR1 and CDR2 are MDHEN and SYDVKM. Trimming removed 8 bases from V and 5 bases from J; junction bases left unmatched: 7. The CDR3 spans 13 residues. The CDR3 loop is CASGAGGRNEQYF. The CDR3 DNA reads as TGTGCCAGCGGAGCGGGAGGTCGCAACGAGCAGTACTTC.

This chain joins TRBV7-8 and TRBJ2-3; D might be TRBD2 (5 bases). CDR1 and CDR2 (germline): SGHVS, FQNEAQ. The CDR3 has 15 residues. Between the trimmed V and J ends, which lost 1 base and 4 bases, there was a span of 12 bases. The CDR3 is CASSLELVSPDTQYF. The CDR3 coding sequence is TGTGCCAGCAGCTTAGAACTAGTTTCCCCAGATACGCAGTATTTT.

CDR3 nucleotides: TGCGCCAGCAGCTTGGGGTTATCTGGGCTAGCGGGGTCAAGCTCCTACGAGCAGTACTTC. Its translation is CASSLGLSGLAGSSSYEQYF. This sequence joins TRBV5-1 and TRBJ2-7; TRBD2 matches 9 bases. Germline CDR1 and CDR2: SGHRS and YFSETQ. The CDR3 is 20 amino acids. Unmatched junction bases numbered 16, after V lost 0 bases and J lost 0 bases. The whole variable domain, remainder taken from reference TRBV5-1 and TRBJ2-7, is KAGVTQTPRYLIKTRGQQVTLSCSPISGHRSVSWYQQTPGQGLQFLFEYFSETQRNKGNFPGRFSGRQFSNSRSEMNVSTLELGDSALYLCASSLGLSGLAGSSSYEQYFGPGTRLTVT.

By share of the sample, this clone is medium-sized (0.01 to 0.1%). The genes are TRBV19 and TRBJ2-7; tentative D call: TRBD1 (6 bases). V was clipped by 3 bases and J by 5 bases, with 14 bases between them. The CDR3 is made up of 14 amino acids. Germline CDR1 LNHDA, CDR2 SQIVND (reference sequence). The CDR3 here is CASSISGTPHEQYF. Here the CDR3 DNA reads TGTGCCAGTAGTATCTCCGGGACACCCCACGAGCAGTACTTC.

This clone came up a few times. V usage is TRBV19 and J usage is TRBJ1-2; D is unclear. This CDR3 is 14 amino acids long. V lost 7 bases, J lost 4 bases, and 16 bases lay in between. Germline V gene sequence: CDR1 LNHDA, CDR2 SQIVND (reference sequence). CDR3 in amino acids: CASKAIGLFYGYTF. CDR3 in DNA: TGTGCCAGTAAGGCGATTGGACTTTTCTATGGCTACACCTTC.

V usage is TRBV27 and J usage is TRBJ1-5; D perhaps matches TRBD1 (5 bases). Trimming took 6 bases from V and 7 from J, leaving 10 bases between them. Germline CDR1 MNHEY, CDR2 SMNVEV (reference sequence). The CDR3 is 12 amino acids. The CDR3 region is CASRGVGQPQHF. The CDR3 DNA follows: TGTGCCAGCAGAGGGGTTGGGCAGCCCCAGCATTTT.

J is TRBJ1-1 and V is TRBV28, with no clear D. The germline CDR1 and CDR2 sequences are MDHEN and SYDVKM. The germline V and J ends were trimmed by 8 bases and 1 base, with 8 bases remaining between them. This CDR3 has 12 amino acids. CDR3 coding DNA: TGTGCCAGCCTCCCAGGGAACACTGAAGCTTTCTTT. Its protein is CASLPGNTEAFF.

This clone was seen only once. The chain uses TRBV6-5 and TRBJ1-2; D remains unclear. The CDR3 loop spans 15 amino acids. The V end lost 4 bases, the J end lost 0 bases, and 12 bases lay between the germline ends. The germline V gene encodes CDR1 MNHEY and CDR2 SVGAGI. The CDR3 spells CASSLAGATNYGYTF. The CDR3 DNA reads TGTGCCAGCAGTTTGGCAGGCGCCACTAACTATGGCTACACCTTC.

This clone was picked up a small number of times. This rearrangement joins TRBV27 to TRBJ1-4; D is perhaps TRBD1 (5 bases). Per germline, CDR1 MNHEY and CDR2 SMNVEV (reference sequence). The CDR3 length is 14 residues. V lost 3 bases and J lost 7, with 12 bases in between. The CDR3 nucleotides read TGTGCCAGCAGTTTGTGGGGGGGTGGTGAAAAACTGTTTTTT. This translates into CASSLWGGGEKLFF.

The gene calls are TRBV6-5 and TRBJ2-7; 7 bases match TRBD2. The CDR3 is 12 amino acids. In germline, CDR1 is MNHEY, CDR2 SVGAGI. With 8 bases clipped from V and 5 bases from J, the junction kept 6 bases outside the gene matches. The CDR3 DNA is TGTGCCAGCTCATCCCGGGGGGACGAGCAGTACTTC. Residues: CASSSRGDEQYF.